These 11 T cell receptor beta chains originate from one sample sequenced in a study of blood T cell repertoires in COVID-19. Profiling relied on immunoSEQ multiplex PCR, and the TCRdb table lists in-frame clones only, not all of them. Of 90,000 or so clones in the sample, over 75% are singletons; the top ten hold 17%. Sequenced material: peripheral blood. Receptors originate from a human donor in a cohort sampled during active COVID-19.

The chain carries TRBV5-1 and TRBJ2-7, with D perhaps TRBD1 (5 bases). This CDR3 region has 13 residues. Germline CDR1 and CDR2: SGHRS and YFSETQ. Trimming removed 5 bases from V and 2 bases from J, with 11 bases in between. The CDR3 spells CASRTDPTYEQYF. Written as DNA, the CDR3 is TGCGCCAGCAGGACAGACCCAACCTACGAGCAGTACTTC.

This clone has only one observation. The gene calls are TRBV28 and TRBJ1-4; 7 nucleotides match TRBD1. The J segment lost 4 bases and the V segment lost 10 bases, leaving 12 bases of the junction unmatched. CDR1 is MDHEN, CDR2 SYDVKM, per germline. This CDR3 has 15 amino acids. Here the CDR3 DNA reads TGTGCCACGTGCTTAGGGACAGTTAGTAATGAAAAACTGTTTTTT. As protein: CATCLGTVSNEKLFF.

The chain carries TRBV27 and TRBJ1-6; 9 bases fit TRBD1. The CDR3 has 14 residues. Germline V CDR1 and CDR2: MNHEY, SMNVEV (reference sequence). V dropped 4 bases and J dropped 11; count of bases not matched to a gene: 6. The CDR3 sequence is CASSSGTGIPPLHF. DNA for the CDR3: TGTGCCAGCAGTTCCGGGACAGGGATCCCACCCCTCCACTTT.

V gene TRBV4-3 combines with J gene TRBJ1-1; D not certain. There are 15 residues in the CDR3. V lost 5 bases and J 0 bases, leaving 13 bases between the germline ends. CDR1 is LGHNA, CDR2 YSLEER, per germline. DNA of the CDR3: TGCGCCAGCAGCAGAGAGGGCAACTTGAACACTGAAGCTTTCTTT. Protein: CASSREGNLNTEAFF.

The chain employs TRBV5-4 and TRBJ1-2; 9 bases line up with TRBD1. The CDR3 has 15 residues. Germline V gene lookup returns CDR1 SGHNT and CDR2 YYREEE (reference sequence). With V trimmed by 4 bases and J by 5 bases, 9 bases remained unmatched. The CDR3, as DNA: TGTGCCAGCAGCCCCCCCGGACAGGGGAGATATGGCTACACCTTC. This sequence encodes CASSPPGQGRYGYTF.

In its sample, this clone was seen a few times. The rearrangement links TRBV29-1 to TRBJ1-5; 7 bases map to TRBD1. V was pared by 4 bases and J by 4 bases, with 7 bases of the junction left unmatched. Looked up from germline, CDR1 is SQVTM and CDR2 is ANQGSEA. This CDR3 is 14 amino acids long. In DNA form, the CDR3 reads TGCAGCGTTGTTGGGACAGATATTAATCAGCCCCAGCATTTT. This sequence encodes CSVVGTDINQPQHF.

The chain recombines TRBV6-6 with TRBJ2-3; D might be TRBD2 (7 bases). Germline V gene sequence: CDR1 MNHNY, CDR2 SVGAGI (reference sequence). The CDR3 runs to 14 residues. Trimming left V 9 bases short and J 1 base short, with 14 bases between. CDR3 in amino acids: CASVGGPGTDTQYF. CDR3 bases: TGTGCCAGTGTCGGGGGGCCGGGCACAGATACGCAGTATTTT.

The genes are TRBV4-3 and TRBJ1-6; D uncertain. V was trimmed by 1 base and J by 6 bases, leaving 13 bases between them. The CDR3 spans 16 residues. CDR1 LGHNA and CDR2 YSLEER come from the germline V gene. DNA for the CDR3: TGCGCCAGCAGCCAAGGCCCAGGACTTGGTAATTCACCCCTCCACTTT. Translating gives CASSQGPGLGNSPLHF.

This clone was found once. The J gene is TRBJ2-3, the V gene TRBV19; D might be TRBD1 (6 bases). Germline V gene lookup returns CDR1 LNHDA and CDR2 SQIVND (reference sequence). V was pared by 3 bases and J by 11 bases, with 18 bases between. This CDR3 is 14 amino acids long. The CDR3 nucleotides are TGTGCCAGTAGTATTCTGGGGGCAGGATTAGGGCAGTATTTT. Its protein product is CASSILGAGLGQYF.

V is TRBV18 and J is TRBJ1-2; 10 nucleotides align to TRBD1. Germline V lookup: CDR1 KGHSH, CDR2 LQKENI. The CDR3 totals 14 residues. The trim removed 3 bases at V and 3 bases at J, leaving 1 base unmatched. The CDR3 protein is CASSPGTGDYGYTF. CDR3 DNA: TGTGCCAGCTCACCTGGGACAGGGGACTATGGCTACACCTTC. Using reference TRBV18 and TRBJ1-2 for the parts outside the CDR3, the full variable domain is NAGVMQNPRHLVRRRGQEARLRCSPMKGHSHVYWYRQLPEEGLKFMVYLQKENIIDESGMPKERFSAEFPKEGPSILRIQQVVRGDSAAYFCASSPGTGDYGYTFGSGTRLTVV.

The rearrangement links TRBV6-1 to TRBJ1-1; 7 nucleotides match TRBD1. This CDR3 has 14 residues. With V trimmed by 1 base and J by 3 bases, 2 bases remained unmatched. Germline V gene lookup returns CDR1 MNHNS and CDR2 SASEGT. The CDR3 DNA sequence: TGTGCCAGCAGTGAAGACAGGGGAGACACTGAAGCTTTCTTT. This gives the protein CASSEDRGDTEAFF.